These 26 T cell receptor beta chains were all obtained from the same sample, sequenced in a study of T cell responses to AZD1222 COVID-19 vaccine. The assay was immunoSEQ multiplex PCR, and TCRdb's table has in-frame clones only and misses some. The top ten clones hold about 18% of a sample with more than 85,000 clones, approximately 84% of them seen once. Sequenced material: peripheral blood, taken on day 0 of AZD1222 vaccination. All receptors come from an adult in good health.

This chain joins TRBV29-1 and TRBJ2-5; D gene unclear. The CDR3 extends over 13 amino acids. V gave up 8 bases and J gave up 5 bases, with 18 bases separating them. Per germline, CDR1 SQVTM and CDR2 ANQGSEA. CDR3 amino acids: CSLLPELGETQYF. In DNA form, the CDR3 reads TGCAGCCTTCTTCCTGAGCTCGGGGAGACCCAGTACTTC.

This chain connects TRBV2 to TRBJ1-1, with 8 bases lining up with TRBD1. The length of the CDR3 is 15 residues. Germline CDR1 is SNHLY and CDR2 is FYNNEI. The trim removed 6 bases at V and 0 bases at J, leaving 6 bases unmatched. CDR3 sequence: CASRAQQGVNTEAFF. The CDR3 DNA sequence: TGTGCCAGCAGGGCCCAACAGGGGGTGAACACTGAAGCTTTCTTT. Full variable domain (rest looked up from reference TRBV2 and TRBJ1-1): EPEVTQTPSHQVTQMGQEVILRCVPISNHLYFYWYRQILGQKVEFLVSFYNNEISEKSEIFDDQFSVERPDGSNFTLKIRSTKLEDSAMYFCASRAQQGVNTEAFFGQGTRLTVV.

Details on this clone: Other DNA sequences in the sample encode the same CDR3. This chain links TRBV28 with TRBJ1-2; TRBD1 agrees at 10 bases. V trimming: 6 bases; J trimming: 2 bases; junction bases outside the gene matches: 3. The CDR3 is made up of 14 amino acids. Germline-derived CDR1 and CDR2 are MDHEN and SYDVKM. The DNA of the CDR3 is TGTGCCAGCAGCCGGGGACAGGGGAACTATGGCTACACCTTC. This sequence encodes CASSRGQGNYGYTF.

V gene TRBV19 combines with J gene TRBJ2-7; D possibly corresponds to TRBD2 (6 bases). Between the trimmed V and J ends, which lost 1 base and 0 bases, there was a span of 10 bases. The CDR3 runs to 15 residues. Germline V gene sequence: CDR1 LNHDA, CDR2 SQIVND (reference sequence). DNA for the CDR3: TGTGCCAGTAGTATAGCTCTCGGGAGCTCCTACGAGCAGTACTTC. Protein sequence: CASSIALGSSYEQYF.

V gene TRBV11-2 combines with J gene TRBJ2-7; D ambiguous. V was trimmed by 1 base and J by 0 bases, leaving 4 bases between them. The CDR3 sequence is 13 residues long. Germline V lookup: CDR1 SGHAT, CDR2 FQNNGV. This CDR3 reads CASSLGDSYEQYF. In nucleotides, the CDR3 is TGTGCCAGCAGCTTAGGGGACTCCTACGAGCAGTACTTC.

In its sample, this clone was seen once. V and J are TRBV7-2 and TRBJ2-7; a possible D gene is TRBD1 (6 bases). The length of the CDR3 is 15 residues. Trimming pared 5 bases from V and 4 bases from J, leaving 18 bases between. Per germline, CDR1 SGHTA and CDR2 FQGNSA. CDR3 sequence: CASSPTRGAVYEQYF. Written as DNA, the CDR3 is TGTGCCAGCAGCCCAACCAGGGGTGCCGTATACGAGCAGTACTTC.

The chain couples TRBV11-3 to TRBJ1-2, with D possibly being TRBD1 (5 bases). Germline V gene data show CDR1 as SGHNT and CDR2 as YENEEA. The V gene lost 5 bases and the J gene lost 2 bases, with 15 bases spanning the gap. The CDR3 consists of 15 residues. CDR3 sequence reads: CASSPGSQGNYGYTF. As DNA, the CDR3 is TGTGCCAGCAGCCCCGGCTCCCAGGGAAACTATGGCTACACCTTC. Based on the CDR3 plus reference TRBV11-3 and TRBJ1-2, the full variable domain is EAGVVQSPRYKIIEKKQPVAFWCNPISGHNTLYWYLQNLGQGPELLIRYENEEAVDDSQLPKDRFSAERLKGVDSTLKIQPAELGDSAVYLCASSPGSQGNYGYTFGSGTRLTVV.

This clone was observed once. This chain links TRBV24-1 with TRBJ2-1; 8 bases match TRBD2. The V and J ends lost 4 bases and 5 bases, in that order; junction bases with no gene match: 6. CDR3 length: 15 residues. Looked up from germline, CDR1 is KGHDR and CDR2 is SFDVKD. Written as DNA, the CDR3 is TGTGCCACCAGTGACCCCAGCGGGGGCCACAATGAGCAGTTCTTC. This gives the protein CATSDPSGGHNEQFF.

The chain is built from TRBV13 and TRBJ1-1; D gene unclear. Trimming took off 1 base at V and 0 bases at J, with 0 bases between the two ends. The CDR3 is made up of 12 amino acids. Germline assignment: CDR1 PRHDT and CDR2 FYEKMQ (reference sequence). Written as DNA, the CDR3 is TGTGCCAGCAGCTTAGTGAACACTGAAGCTTTCTTT. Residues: CASSLVNTEAFF. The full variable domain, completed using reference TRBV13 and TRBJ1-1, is AAGVIQSPRHLIKEKRETATLKCYPIPRHDTVYWYQQGPGQDPQFLISFYEKMQSDKGSIPDRFSAQQFSDYHSELNMSSLELGDSALYFCASSLVNTEAFFGQGTRLTVV.

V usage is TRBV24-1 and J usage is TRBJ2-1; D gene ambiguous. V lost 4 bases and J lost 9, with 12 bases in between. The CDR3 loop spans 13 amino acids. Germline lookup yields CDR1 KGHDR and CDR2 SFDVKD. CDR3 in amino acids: CATSDFTEAEQFF. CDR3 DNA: TGTGCCACCAGTGACTTTACAGAGGCTGAGCAGTTCTTC.

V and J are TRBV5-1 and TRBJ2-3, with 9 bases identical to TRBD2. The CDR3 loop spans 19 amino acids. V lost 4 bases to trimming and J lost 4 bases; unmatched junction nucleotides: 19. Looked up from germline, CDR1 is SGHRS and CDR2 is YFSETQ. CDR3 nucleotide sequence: TGCGCCAGCAGCCCCCCGCTAGCGGGACCGCTTCGGGGCGCAGATACGCAGTATTTT. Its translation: CASSPPLAGPLRGADTQYF.

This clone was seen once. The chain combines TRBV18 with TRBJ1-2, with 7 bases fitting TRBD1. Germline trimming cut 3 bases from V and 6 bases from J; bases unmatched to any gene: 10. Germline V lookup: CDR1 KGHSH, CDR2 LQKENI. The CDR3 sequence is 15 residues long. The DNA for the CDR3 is TGTGCCAGCTCACCTGAACAGGGGTACCCCAATGGCTACACCTTC. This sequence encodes CASSPEQGYPNGYTF.

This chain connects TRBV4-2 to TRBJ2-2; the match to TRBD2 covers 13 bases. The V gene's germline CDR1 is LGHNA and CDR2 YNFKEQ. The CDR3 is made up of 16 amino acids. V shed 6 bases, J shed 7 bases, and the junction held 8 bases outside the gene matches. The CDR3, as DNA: TGTGCCAGCAGTTCTCGGACTAGCGGGGGAGACGGGGAGCTGTTTTTT. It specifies CASSSRTSGGDGELFF.

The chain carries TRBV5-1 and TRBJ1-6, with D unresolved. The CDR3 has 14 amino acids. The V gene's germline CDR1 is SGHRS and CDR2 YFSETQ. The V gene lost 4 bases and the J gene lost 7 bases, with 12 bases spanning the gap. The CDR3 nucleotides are TGCGCCAGCAGCGTCCAAGCCGAGAATTCACCCCTCCACTTT. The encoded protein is CASSVQAENSPLHF.

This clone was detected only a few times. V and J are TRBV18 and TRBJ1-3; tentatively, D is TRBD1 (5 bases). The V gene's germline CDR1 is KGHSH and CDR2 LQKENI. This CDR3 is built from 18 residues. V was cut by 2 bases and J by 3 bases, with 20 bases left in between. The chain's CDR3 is CASSPDSGPRASGNTIYF. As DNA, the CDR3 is TGTGCCAGCTCACCAGACAGTGGGCCACGCGCAAGTGGAAACACCATATATTTT.

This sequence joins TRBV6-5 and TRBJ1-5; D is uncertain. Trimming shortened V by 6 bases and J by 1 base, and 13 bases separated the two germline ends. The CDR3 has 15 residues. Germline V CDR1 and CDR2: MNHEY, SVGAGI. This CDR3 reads CASRHSGLSNQPQHF. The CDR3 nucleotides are TGTGCCAGCAGGCATTCAGGTTTAAGCAATCAGCCCCAGCATTTT.

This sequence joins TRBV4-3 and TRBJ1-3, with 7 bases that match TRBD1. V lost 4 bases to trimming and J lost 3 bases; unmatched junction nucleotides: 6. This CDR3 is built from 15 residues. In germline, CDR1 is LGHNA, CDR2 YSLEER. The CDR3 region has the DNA TGCGCCAGCAGCCCCACGGACAGGTTTGGAAACACCATATATTTT. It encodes CASSPTDRFGNTIYF.

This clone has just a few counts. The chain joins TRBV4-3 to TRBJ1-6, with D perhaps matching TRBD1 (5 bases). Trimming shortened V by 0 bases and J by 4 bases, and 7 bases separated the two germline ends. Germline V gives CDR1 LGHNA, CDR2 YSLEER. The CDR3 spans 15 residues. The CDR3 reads CASSQDWGYNSPLHF. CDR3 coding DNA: TGCGCCAGCAGCCAAGATTGGGGGTATAATTCACCCCTCCACTTT.

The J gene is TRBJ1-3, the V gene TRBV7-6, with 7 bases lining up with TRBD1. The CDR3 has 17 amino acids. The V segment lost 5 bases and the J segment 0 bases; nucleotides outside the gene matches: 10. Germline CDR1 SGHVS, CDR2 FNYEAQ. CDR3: CASSAGGQLYSGNTIYF. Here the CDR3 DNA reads TGTGCCAGCAGCGCGGGGGGACAGTTATACTCTGGAAACACCATATATTTT.

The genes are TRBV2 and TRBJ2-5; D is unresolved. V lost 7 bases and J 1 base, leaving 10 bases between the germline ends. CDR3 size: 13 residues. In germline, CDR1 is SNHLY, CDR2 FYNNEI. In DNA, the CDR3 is TGTGCCAGCAAGAGGAGTTCCCAAGAGACCCAGTACTTC. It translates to CASKRSSQETQYF.

As DNA, the CDR3 is TGTGCCAGCAGCCTAGGACAGGGGGCATATGGCTACACCTTC. Protein product: CASSLGQGAYGYTF. The rearrangement uses TRBV11-3 and TRBJ1-2, with 11 nucleotides matching TRBD1. Trimming took 5 bases from V and 5 from J; bases not matched to a gene: 4. Per germline, CDR1 SGHNT and CDR2 YENEEA. The CDR3 covers 14 residues. The whole variable domain, filled in from reference TRBV11-3 and TRBJ1-2, reads EAGVVQSPRYKIIEKKQPVAFWCNPISGHNTLYWYLQNLGQGPELLIRYENEEAVDDSQLPKDRFSAERLKGVDSTLKIQPAELGDSAVYLCASSLGQGAYGYTFGSGTRLTVV.

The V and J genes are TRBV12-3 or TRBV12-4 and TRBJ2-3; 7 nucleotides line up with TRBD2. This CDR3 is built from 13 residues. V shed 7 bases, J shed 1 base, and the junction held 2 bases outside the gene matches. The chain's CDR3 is CASTRGGTDTQYF. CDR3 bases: TGTGCCAGCACCCGGGGGGGCACAGATACGCAGTATTTT.

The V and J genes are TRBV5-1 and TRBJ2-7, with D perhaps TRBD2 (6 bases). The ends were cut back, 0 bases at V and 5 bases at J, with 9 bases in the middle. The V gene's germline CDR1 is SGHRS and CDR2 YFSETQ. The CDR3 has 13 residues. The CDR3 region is CASSLAGVDEQYV. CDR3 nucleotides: TGCGCCAGCAGCTTGGCGGGGGTGGACGAGCAGTACGTC.

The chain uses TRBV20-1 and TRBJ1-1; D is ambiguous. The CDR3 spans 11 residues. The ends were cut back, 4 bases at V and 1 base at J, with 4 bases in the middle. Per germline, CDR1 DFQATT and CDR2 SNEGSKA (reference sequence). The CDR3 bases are TGCAGTGCTAACGCGAACACTGAAGCTTTCTTT. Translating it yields CSANANTEAFF.

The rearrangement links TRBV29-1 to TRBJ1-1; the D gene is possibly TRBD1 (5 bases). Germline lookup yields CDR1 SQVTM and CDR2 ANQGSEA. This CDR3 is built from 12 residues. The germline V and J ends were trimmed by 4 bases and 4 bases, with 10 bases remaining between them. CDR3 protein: CSVGGVRTEAFF. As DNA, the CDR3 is TGCAGCGTTGGGGGGGTCCGCACTGAAGCTTTCTTT.

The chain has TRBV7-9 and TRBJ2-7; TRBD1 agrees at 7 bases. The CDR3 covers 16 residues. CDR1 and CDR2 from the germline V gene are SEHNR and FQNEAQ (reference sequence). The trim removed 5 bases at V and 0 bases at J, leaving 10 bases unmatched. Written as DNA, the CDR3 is TGTGCCAGCAGCAACCCGACAGGGTCGAGCTCCTACGAGCAGTACGTC. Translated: CASSNPTGSSSYEQYV.